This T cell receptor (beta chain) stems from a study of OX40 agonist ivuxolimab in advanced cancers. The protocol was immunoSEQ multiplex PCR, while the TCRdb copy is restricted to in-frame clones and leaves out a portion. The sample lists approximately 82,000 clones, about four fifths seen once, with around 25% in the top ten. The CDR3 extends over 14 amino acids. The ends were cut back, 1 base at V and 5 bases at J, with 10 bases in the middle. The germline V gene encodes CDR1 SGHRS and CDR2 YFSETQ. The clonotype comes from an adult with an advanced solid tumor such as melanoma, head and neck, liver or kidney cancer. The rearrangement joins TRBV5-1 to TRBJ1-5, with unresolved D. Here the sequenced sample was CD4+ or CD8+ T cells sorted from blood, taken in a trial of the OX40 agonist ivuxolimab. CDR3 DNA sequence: TGCGCCAGCAGCTTGACCCCGGATTATCAGCCCCAGCATTTT. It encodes CASSLTPDYQPQHF.